These 17 T cell receptor beta chains were all obtained from the same sample, sequenced in a study of blood T cell repertoires in COVID-19. Clones were sequenced by immunoSEQ multiplex PCR, and TCRdb holds only the in-frame ones, with some missing. The sample includes some 700,000 clones, over 80% of them seen just once. Material: peripheral blood. These receptors all come from a woman between 18 and 29 years old with acute or convalescent COVID-19.

The J gene is TRBJ1-2, the V gene TRBV24-1; 10 positions match TRBD1. With V trimmed by 4 bases and J by 8 bases, 9 bases remained unmatched. Germline lookup yields CDR1 KGHDR and CDR2 SFDVKD. This CDR3 comprises 15 residues. CDR3 in amino acids: CATSDAGTGDGGYTF. CDR3 DNA sequence: TGTGCCACCAGTGACGCTGGGACAGGGGATGGGGGCTACACCTTC.

This chain links TRBV9 with TRBJ1-2; D is unresolved. CDR1 and CDR2 from the germline V gene are SGDLS and YYNGEE. The V gene lost 2 bases and the J gene lost 6 bases, with 11 bases spanning the gap. This CDR3 spans 13 amino acids. This CDR3 is CASSVGSGDGYTF. The CDR3 DNA reads TGTGCCAGCAGCGTGGGTTCCGGGGATGGCTACACCTTC.

The rearrangement links TRBV19 to TRBJ1-1, with a tentative D call TRBD1 (5 bases). Germline CDR1 reads LNHDA; CDR2 reads SQIVND (reference sequence). This CDR3 spans 15 amino acids. Trimming removed 3 bases from V and 3 bases from J, with 14 bases in between. The CDR3 DNA reads as TGTGCCAGTAGTATCGATTCGTCGGGGGACACTGAAGCTTTCTTT. It is translated as CASSIDSSGDTEAFF.

The chain combines TRBV2 with TRBJ2-2; 7 bases are a match to TRBD1. The V gene end was trimmed by 7 bases and the J gene end by 0 bases; junction bases not matched to a gene: 5. The germline CDR1 and CDR2 sequences are SNHLY and FYNNEI. The CDR3 sequence is 15 residues long. CDR3 loop: CASNPGQPNTGELFF. In DNA form, the CDR3 reads TGTGCCAGCAACCCGGGACAGCCGAACACCGGGGAGCTGTTTTTT.

This clone was counted once. The chain links TRBV7-9 to TRBJ2-5; maybe TRBD2 (6 bases). The V gene's germline CDR1 is SEHNR and CDR2 FQNEAQ (reference sequence). This CDR3 is built from 15 residues. V lost 5 bases and J 1 base, leaving 14 bases between the germline ends. The DNA for the CDR3 is TGTGCCAGCAGCCCCCCGTTGGGGGGCCAAGAGACCCAGTACTTC. It yields the protein CASSPPLGGQETQYF.

The chain employs TRBV2 and TRBJ1-1; D remains unclear. This CDR3 spans 14 amino acids. Per germline, CDR1 SNHLY and CDR2 FYNNEI. Trimming took off 9 bases at V and 0 bases at J, with 14 bases between the two ends. This CDR3 is CARSEGTMNTEAFF. The CDR3, as DNA: TGTGCCAGATCGGAGGGCACCATGAACACTGAAGCTTTCTTT.

The chain couples TRBV21-1 to TRBJ2-1; the table names TRBD1, a call not compared with the DNA. TRBV21-1 has pseudogene status. CDR3 size: 16 residues. The CDR3, as DNA: TGTGCCAGCAGCAAGACGACAGGGGCTGACTACAATGAGCAGTTCTTC. It translates to CASSKTTGADYNEQFF.

V and J are TRBV6-5 and TRBJ1-2; D call uncertain. The CDR3 totals 15 residues. Germline V gene sequence: CDR1 MNHEY, CDR2 SVGAGI. The ends were cut back, 8 bases at V and 8 bases at J, with 24 bases in the middle. The CDR3 DNA is TGTGCCAGCGCCCGCACCCAGACTCCGGCGGGGGGCTACACCTTC. Residues: CASARTQTPAGGYTF.

This clone was detected a few times. This chain connects TRBV5-1 to TRBJ1-1; 8 nucleotides line up with TRBD1. The ends lost 5 bases at V and 4 bases at J; junction bases unmatched: 7. Germline V gives CDR1 SGHRS, CDR2 YFSETQ. This CDR3 is 14 amino acids long. The CDR3 bases are TGCGCCAGCAGTACCGGACAGGGCGGCACTGAAGCTTTCTTT. Amino acids: CASSTGQGGTEAFF.

The V and J genes are TRBV19 and TRBJ1-1, with D unresolved. The germline gives CDR1 LNHDA, CDR2 SQIVND (reference sequence). The CDR3 is made up of 15 amino acids. Trimming shortened V by 5 bases and J by 0 bases, and 13 bases separated the two germline ends. The CDR3 DNA reads as TGTGCCAGTAGTCTCAGGTCCCGATTGAACACTGAAGCTTTCTTT. Protein product: CASSLRSRLNTEAFF.

The chain has TRBV2 and TRBJ2-7, with TRBD1 matching over 12 bases. V trimming: 6 bases; J trimming: 7 bases; junction bases outside the gene matches: 7. CDR3 length: 14 amino acids. Germline V gene sequence: CDR1 SNHLY, CDR2 FYNNEI. CDR3 DNA: TGTGCCAGCAGAGCGGGACAGGGGGCTAGGGAGCAGTACTTC. It yields the protein CASRAGQGAREQYF.

This chain joins TRBV6-5 and TRBJ1-1, with unresolved D. CDR1 and CDR2 (germline): MNHEY, SVGAGI. The CDR3 loop spans 13 amino acids. Deletions cut 4 bases from V and 4 bases from J, with 10 bases between. The CDR3 bases are TGTGCCAGCAGTTCCTCCTACAGCACTGAAGCTTTCTTT. It translates to CASSSSYSTEAFF.

About this clone: Other DNA sequences in the sample encode the same CDR3. CDR3: CATSRGAAGELFF. CDR3 nucleotides: TGTGCCACCAGCAGAGGGGCTGCCGGGGAGCTGTTTTTT. The rearrangement links TRBV15 to TRBJ2-2; unclear D gene. CDR3 size: 13 residues. Trimming took 1 base from V and 6 from J, leaving 6 bases between them. Germline V gene lookup returns CDR1 LNHNV and CDR2 YYDKDF (reference sequence). The entire variable domain, with the rest obtained from reference TRBV15 and TRBJ2-2, is as follows: DAMVIQNPRYQVTQFGKPVTLSCSQTLNHNVMYWYQQKSSQAPKLLFHYYDKDFNNEADTPDNFQSRRPNTSFCFLDIRSPGLGDTAMYLCATSRGAAGELFFGEGSRLTVL.

The V call is TRBV7-3, the J call TRBJ2-1; 10 bases are a match to TRBD2. The V segment lost 4 bases and the J segment 10 bases; nucleotides outside the gene matches: 28. Germline values: CDR1 SGHTA, CDR2 FQGTGA. The length of the CDR3 is 21 residues. CDR3 sequence: CASSWQGRAGETSGAPGEQFF. In DNA, the CDR3 is TGTGCCAGCAGCTGGCAAGGCCGAGCGGGGGAAACTAGCGGGGCTCCAGGAGAGCAGTTCTTC.

The chain is built from TRBV5-4 and TRBJ1-2; D is possibly TRBD1 (5 bases). The CDR3 runs 14 residues. Germline CDR1 is SGHNT and CDR2 is YYREEE (reference sequence). Trimming pared 6 bases from V and 2 bases from J, leaving 14 bases between. The CDR3, as DNA: TGTGCCAGCACCATCCCGGGGGGAAACTATGGCTACACCTTC. This codes for CASTIPGGNYGYTF.

V usage is TRBV9 and J usage is TRBJ2-1; D call uncertain. CDR1 is SGDLS and CDR2 is YYNGEE in the germline V gene. The V end lost 6 bases, the J end lost 8 bases, and 6 bases lay between the germline ends. The CDR3 is 10 residues long. The CDR3 loop reads CASNPDEQFF. CDR3 nucleotide sequence: TGTGCCAGCAACCCGGATGAGCAGTTCTTC.

This clone has just one count. The chain uses TRBV10-3 and TRBJ1-2; D is undetermined. The CDR3 spans 15 residues. In germline, CDR1 is ENHRY, CDR2 SYGVKD. V was pared by 3 bases and J by 8 bases, with 19 bases between. The CDR3 here is CAISENQAGERGYTF. DNA for the CDR3: TGTGCCATCAGTGAAAATCAGGCCGGGGAACGGGGCTACACCTTC.